The source of this T cell receptor beta chain is a study of T cell repertoires in cytomegalovirus infection. Regarding the study as a whole: There were carriers of CMV plus the relevant HLA, and cumulative public TCR beta family frequency identified them. Across the ex vivo response, the dominant clonotypes were HLA-C-restricted CMV-specific TCR beta clonotypes.

With regard to this clonotype: Its antigen is not identified.

The germline V and J ends were trimmed by 3 bases and 4 bases, with 12 bases remaining between them. Germline V gene data show CDR1 as SEHNR and CDR2 as FQNEAQ (reference sequence). The CDR3 contains 15 residues. TCRdb independently ran MiXCR on the reads; one entry per CDR3 protein. Altogether about 150,000 distinct CDR3 sequences are present, about 20% being singletons, with the ten largest covering approximately 11%. This sequence joins TRBV7-9 and TRBJ2-2; the D gene is possibly TRBD2 (7 bases). The TCR comes from a human donor in good health (CMV status not recorded). Some clones in this sample may be carry-over from other donors' samples. Sequencing was done on a sample of PBMCs. DNA of the CDR3: TGTGCCAGCAGCTTGGAAAGGGGGGGCACCGGGGAGCTGTTTTTT. Its translation is CASSLERGGTGELFF.